A single sample is the source of the 13 T cell receptor beta chains below, sequenced in a study of PD-1 blockade in classical Hodgkin lymphoma. Time point described: cycle 4 day 1 (C4D1), after 5 to 7 weeks of nivolumab. All patients experienced relapse after autologous stem cell transplantation, and brentuximab vedotin exposure was variable. Here immunoSEQ multiplex PCR was the method, and the copy in TCRdb shows in-frame clones only, minus some. Among over 70,000 clones listed, 90% were seen once. The sequencing used peripheral blood mononuclear cells (PBMCs), collected before the fourth cycle of nivolumab. The receptors here all came from a human donor with classical Hodgkin lymphoma.

The chain carries TRBV19 and TRBJ2-1, with no clear D. The CDR3 runs to 11 residues. Between the trimmed V and J ends, which lost 5 bases and 9 bases, there was a span of 8 bases. Germline lookup yields CDR1 LNHDA and CDR2 SQIVND (reference sequence). In DNA, the CDR3 is TGTGCCAGTAGTGGTTGGAGTGAGCAGTTCTTC. Translating gives CASSGWSEQFF. Supplemented by reference TRBV19 and TRBJ2-1, the full variable domain reads DGGITQSPKYLFRKEGQNVTLSCEQNLNHDAMYWYRQDPGQGLRLIYYSQIVNDFQKGDIAEGYSVSREKKESFPLTVTSAQKNPTAFYLCASSGWSEQFFGPGTRLTVL.

The CDR3 is CASSGRLAGGQDSYNEQFF. DNA of the CDR3: TGTGCCAGCAGCGGTAGACTAGCGGGGGGTCAGGACTCCTACAATGAGCAGTTCTTC. V and J are TRBV11-3 and TRBJ2-1; 13 bases align to TRBD2. Trimming took 5 bases from V and 0 from J; bases not matched to a gene: 10. The CDR3 has 19 residues. The germline gives CDR1 SGHNT, CDR2 YENEEA.

In this sample, this clone turned up once. The chain is built from TRBV6-5 and TRBJ1-3; D remains ambiguous. V lost 6 bases, J lost 4 bases, and 16 bases lay in between. The CDR3 totals 15 residues. The germline gives CDR1 MNHEY, CDR2 SVGAGI. Here the CDR3 reads CASSSLWGYGNTIYF. The CDR3 region has the DNA TGTGCCAGCAGCTCGCTATGGGGTTACGGAAACACCATATATTTT.

This clone was observed a single time. CDR3 nucleotides: TGTGCCAGCAGCTTGGAACAGGAGAATTCACCCCTCCACTTT. It encodes CASSLEQENSPLHF. The rearrangement joins TRBV5-5 to TRBJ1-6; possibly TRBD1 for D (5 bases). Germline CDR1 is SGHKS and CDR2 is YYEKEE (reference sequence). The CDR3 consists of 14 residues. Trimming took 0 bases from V and 7 from J, leaving 8 bases between them.

The V call is TRBV15, the J call TRBJ2-1; D might be TRBD1 (5 bases). V was clipped by 4 bases and J by 13 bases, with 14 bases between them. The CDR3 has 12 residues. CDR1 is LNHNV, CDR2 YYDKDF, per germline (reference sequence). CDR3 residues: CATSNIQGIQFF. For the CDR3, the DNA is TGTGCCACCAGCAACATCCAGGGAATACAGTTCTTC.

The gene calls are TRBV29-1 and TRBJ1-1; D is unresolved. Trimming removed 7 bases at V and 0 bases at J, with 6 bases between. Germline CDR1 and CDR2: SQVTM and ANQGSEA. The CDR3 runs to 11 residues. As DNA, the CDR3 is TGCAGCGGAACAGTGAACACTGAAGCTTTCTTT. It specifies CSGTVNTEAFF.

This chain joins TRBV19 and TRBJ2-7; 8 bases agree with TRBD1. V lost 3 bases, J lost 9 bases, and 13 bases stayed unmatched. This CDR3 has 15 residues. The germline V gene encodes CDR1 LNHDA and CDR2 SQIVND (reference sequence). CDR3: CASSMGLGQATMQYF. For the CDR3, the DNA is TGTGCCAGTAGTATGGGGTTGGGACAGGCTACGATGCAGTACTTC.

The rearrangement uses TRBV27 and TRBJ2-4, with TRBD1 matching over 7 bases. The CDR3 has 17 residues. CDR1 and CDR2 (germline): MNHEY, SMNVEV (reference sequence). The ends lost 7 bases at V and 8 bases at J; junction bases unmatched: 20. The CDR3 here is CASTLRSTGSVLDIQYF. CDR3 DNA sequence: TGTGCCAGCACCCTCAGATCGACAGGGAGTGTTTTGGACATTCAGTACTTC.

The chain employs TRBV10-3 and TRBJ2-4; D is undetermined. V shed 2 bases and J shed 0 bases, with 8 bases lying between them. Germline lookup yields CDR1 ENHRY and CDR2 SYGVKD. The CDR3 totals 15 residues. The DNA of the CDR3 is TGTGCCATCAGTGAGGGGGTTCTAGCCAAAAACATTCAGTACTTC. Translating it yields CAISEGVLAKNIQYF.

The chain employs TRBV5-4 and TRBJ2-5; 11 positions match TRBD2. V lost 4 bases and J lost 3; bases outside the gene matches: 11. The germline V gene has CDR1 SGHNT and CDR2 YYREEE (reference sequence). The CDR3 extends over 17 amino acids. The CDR3 here is CASSPLASGGPKETQYF. The DNA of the CDR3 is TGTGCCAGCAGCCCTCTCGCTAGCGGGGGGCCGAAAGAGACCCAGTACTTC.

This chain's CDR3 is CASSHSSGDSYEQYF. The CDR3, as DNA: TGCGCCAGCAGCCACTCTAGCGGGGACTCCTACGAGCAGTACTTC. V and J are TRBV4-3 and TRBJ2-7; 9 nucleotides line up with TRBD2. The J segment lost 0 bases and the V segment lost 3 bases, leaving 3 bases of the junction unmatched. CDR3 length: 15 amino acids. Per the germline V gene, CDR1 is LGHNA and CDR2 is YSLEER.

The V call is TRBV12-5, the J call TRBJ2-5; D call uncertain. The V end was cut by 1 base, the J end by 7 bases, with 10 bases between. Germline CDR1 and CDR2: LGHNT and FRNRAP. The CDR3 sequence is 13 residues long. The CDR3 DNA reads TGTGCTAGTGGTTTGGCTCGACTGGGGACCCAGTACTTC. The encoded protein is CASGLARLGTQYF.

This rearrangement joins TRBV5-6 to TRBJ1-4, with 8 nucleotides matching TRBD1. The CDR3 sequence is 17 residues long. Germline V lookup: CDR1 SGHDT, CDR2 YYEEEE. V shed 4 bases, J shed 2 bases, and the junction held 10 bases outside the gene matches. CDR3 residues: CASSLRTGWSTNEKLFF. CDR3 DNA: TGTGCCAGCAGCCTCAGGACAGGGTGGTCGACTAATGAAAAACTGTTTTTT.